This paragraph covers one TCR beta chain sequence. With 3 bases removed from V and 3 bases from J, the gap between germline ends came to 10 bases. This CDR3 contains 14 residues. Germline V gene lookup returns CDR1 SGHAT and CDR2 FQNNGV. The record originates from a study of metastatic and nonmetastatic thyroid tumors. Study overall: Where malignant and benign thyroid patients were concerned, repertoires were compared across blood and tumor or nodule tissue.

TCRdb re-called clones from the PCR reads using MiXCR. The table records about 27,000 clones, roughly 15% of them present only once. Until they underwent thyroid surgery, no patient had received any treatment. The V gene is TRBV11-2, the J gene TRBJ2-3, with D unresolved. This clonotype originated in a male donor with papillary thyroid cancer or a benign thyroid nodule (not recorded which). Some clones in this sample may be carry-over from other donors' samples. The sample consisted of blood. The CDR3 DNA reads TGTGCCAGCAGCTTTCCGTTTGGAACAGATACGCAGTATTTT. It yields the protein CASSFPFGTDTQYF.